This record covers a single TCR beta chain. This sample is part of a study of control samples from healthy donors and cancer patients. The CDR3 covers 16 residues. Germline values: CDR1 MGHRA, CDR2 YSYEKL. V lost 0 bases to trimming and J lost 2 bases, with 13 bases between them. Sequencing was performed with immunoSEQ multiplex PCR; in TCRdb, only in-frame clones are kept and a portion is missing. The top ten clones hold roughly 6.1% of a sample with about 75,000 clones, about 95% of them seen once. This sequence originates from a woman in her thirties or forties in good health. The chain joins TRBV4-1 to TRBJ1-2; D ambiguous. Sequenced sample: blood. CDR3 protein: CASSQDPGRTNYGYTF. The CDR3 DNA is TGCGCCAGCAGCCAAGATCCGGGCAGGACGAACTATGGCTACACCTTC.